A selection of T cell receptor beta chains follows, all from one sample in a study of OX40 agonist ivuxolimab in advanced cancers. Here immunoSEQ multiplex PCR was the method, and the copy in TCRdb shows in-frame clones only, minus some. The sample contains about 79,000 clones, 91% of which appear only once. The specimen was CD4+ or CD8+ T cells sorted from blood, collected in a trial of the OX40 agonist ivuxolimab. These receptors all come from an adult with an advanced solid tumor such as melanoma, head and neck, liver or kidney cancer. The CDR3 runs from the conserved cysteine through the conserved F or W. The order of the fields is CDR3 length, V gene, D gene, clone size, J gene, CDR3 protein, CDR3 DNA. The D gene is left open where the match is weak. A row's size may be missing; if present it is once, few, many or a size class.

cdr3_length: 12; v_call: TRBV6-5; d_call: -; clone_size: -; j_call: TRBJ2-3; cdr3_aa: CASSSLGDTQYF; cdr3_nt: TGTGCCAGCAGTTCCCTGGGGGATACGCAGTATTTT
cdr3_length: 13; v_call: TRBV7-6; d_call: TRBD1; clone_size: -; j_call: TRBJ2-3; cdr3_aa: CASSQTGGDTQYF; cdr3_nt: TGTGCCAGCAGCCAGACAGGGGGGGATACGCAGTATTTT
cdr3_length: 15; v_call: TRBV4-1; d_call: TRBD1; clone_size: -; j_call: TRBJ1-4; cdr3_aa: CASSQDWTGREKLFF; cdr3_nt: TGCGCCAGCAGCCAAGATTGGACAGGGAGGGAAAAACTGTTTTTT
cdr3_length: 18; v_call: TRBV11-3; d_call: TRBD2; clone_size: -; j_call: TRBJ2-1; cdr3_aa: CASSGGVLAATTDNEQFF; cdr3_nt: TGTGCCAGCAGCGGGGGGGTGCTAGCGGCTACAACGGACAATGAGCAGTTCTTC
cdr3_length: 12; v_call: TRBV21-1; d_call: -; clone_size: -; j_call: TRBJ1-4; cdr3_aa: CASSNSREKLFF; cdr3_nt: TGTGCCAGCAGCAACTCCCGAGAAAAACTGTTTTTT
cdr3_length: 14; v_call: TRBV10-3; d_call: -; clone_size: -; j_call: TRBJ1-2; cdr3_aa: CAIRLSGETYGYTF; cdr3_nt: TGTGCCATCAGACTATCCGGGGAAACCTATGGCTACACCTTC
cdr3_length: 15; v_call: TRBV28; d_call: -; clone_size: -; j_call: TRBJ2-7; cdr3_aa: CASRSISSGSSKQYF; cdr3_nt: TGTGCCAGCAGGAGTATTTCAAGCGGCAGCAGCAAGCAGTACTTC
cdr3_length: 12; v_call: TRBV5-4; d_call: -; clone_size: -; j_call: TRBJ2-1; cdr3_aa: CASSLSSNEQFF; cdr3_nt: TGTGCCAGCAGCCTCTCTTCCAATGAGCAGTTCTTC
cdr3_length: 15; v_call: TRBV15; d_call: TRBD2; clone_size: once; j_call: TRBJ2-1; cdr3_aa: CATTSGRGGYNEQFF; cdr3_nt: TGTGCCACCACCTCTGGACGGGGGGGGTACAATGAGCAGTTCTTC
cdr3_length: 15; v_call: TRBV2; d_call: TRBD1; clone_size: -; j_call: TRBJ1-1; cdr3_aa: CASSGGQGAGTEAFF; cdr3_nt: TGTGCCAGCAGTGGGGGACAGGGGGCAGGCACTGAAGCTTTCTTT
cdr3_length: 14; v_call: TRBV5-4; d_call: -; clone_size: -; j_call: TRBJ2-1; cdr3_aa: CASSAILAHDEQFF; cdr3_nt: TGTGCCAGCAGCGCGATCCTAGCTCACGATGAGCAGTTCTTC
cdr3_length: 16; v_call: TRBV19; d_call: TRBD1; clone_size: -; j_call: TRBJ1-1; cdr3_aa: CASSVNRGRVDTEAFF; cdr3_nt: TGTGCCAGTAGTGTCAACAGGGGGCGCGTGGACACTGAAGCTTTCTTT
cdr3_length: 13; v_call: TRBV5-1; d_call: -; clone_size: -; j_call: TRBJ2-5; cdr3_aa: CASSLVGRETQYF; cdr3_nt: TGCGCCAGCAGCTTGGTGGGTAGAGAGACCCAGTACTTC
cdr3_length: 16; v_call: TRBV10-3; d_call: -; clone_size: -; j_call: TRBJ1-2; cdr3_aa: CAISESENSGVYGYTF; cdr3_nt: TGTGCCATCAGTGAGTCGGAAAACAGTGGAGTCTATGGCTACACCTTC
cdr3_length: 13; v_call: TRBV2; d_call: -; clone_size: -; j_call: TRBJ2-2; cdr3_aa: CASSVAGYGELFF; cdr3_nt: TGTGCCAGCAGTGTTGCGGGATACGGGGAGCTGTTTTTT
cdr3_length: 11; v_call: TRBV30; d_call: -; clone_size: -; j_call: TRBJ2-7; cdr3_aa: CAWSAAYEQYF; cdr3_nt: TGTGCCTGGAGCGCTGCCTACGAGCAGTACTTC
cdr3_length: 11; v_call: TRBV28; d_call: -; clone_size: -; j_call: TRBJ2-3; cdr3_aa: CASGPLYTQYF; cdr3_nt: TGTGCCAGCGGCCCTCTATATACGCAGTATTTT
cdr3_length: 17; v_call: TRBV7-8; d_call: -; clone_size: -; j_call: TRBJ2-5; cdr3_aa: CASSSLQVTTYQETQYF; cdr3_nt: TGTGCCAGCAGCTCACTACAGGTTACAACGTACCAAGAGACCCAGTACTTC
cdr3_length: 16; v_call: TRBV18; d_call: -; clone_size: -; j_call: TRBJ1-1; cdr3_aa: CASSPWESVGNTEAFF; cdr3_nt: TGTGCCAGCTCACCTTGGGAATCTGTGGGAAACACTGAAGCTTTCTTT
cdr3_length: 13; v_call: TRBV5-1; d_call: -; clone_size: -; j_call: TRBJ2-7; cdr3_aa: CASTEDTSYEQYF; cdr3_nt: TGCGCCAGCACTGAAGACACCTCCTACGAGCAGTACTTC
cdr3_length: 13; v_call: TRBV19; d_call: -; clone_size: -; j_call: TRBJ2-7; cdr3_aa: CASSILGQSEQYF; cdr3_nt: TGTGCCAGTAGTATTCTGGGCCAGAGCGAGCAGTACTTC
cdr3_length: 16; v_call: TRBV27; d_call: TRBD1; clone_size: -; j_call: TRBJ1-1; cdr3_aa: CASSSPGQGVNTEAFF; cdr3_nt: TGTGCCAGCAGTTCCCCGGGACAGGGGGTGAACACTGAAGCTTTCTTT
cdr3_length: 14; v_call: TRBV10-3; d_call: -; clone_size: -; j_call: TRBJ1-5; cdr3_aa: CAISQDLFNQPQHF; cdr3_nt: TGTGCCATCAGTCAGGACCTTTTCAATCAGCCCCAGCATTTT
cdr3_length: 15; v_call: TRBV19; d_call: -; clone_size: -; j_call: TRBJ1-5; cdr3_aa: CASRRDSYSNQPQHF; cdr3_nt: TGTGCCAGTAGAAGGGACTCCTATAGCAATCAGCCCCAGCATTTT
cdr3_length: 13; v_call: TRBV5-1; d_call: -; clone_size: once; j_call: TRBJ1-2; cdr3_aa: CASSLDSSYGYTF; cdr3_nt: TGCGCCAGCAGCTTGGACTCCAGCTATGGCTACACCTTC
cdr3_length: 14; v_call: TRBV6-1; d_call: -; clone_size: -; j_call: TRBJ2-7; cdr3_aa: CASILDKVPYEQYF; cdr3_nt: TGTGCCAGCATTCTTGACAAGGTACCCTACGAGCAGTACTTC
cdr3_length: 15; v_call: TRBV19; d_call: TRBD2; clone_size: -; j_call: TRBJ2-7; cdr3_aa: CASSRAGGGLYEQYF; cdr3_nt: TGTGCCAGTAGTAGGGCCGGCGGGGGACTCTACGAGCAGTACTTC
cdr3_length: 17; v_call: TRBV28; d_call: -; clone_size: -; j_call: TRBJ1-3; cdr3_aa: CASTPSLDGLSGNTIYF; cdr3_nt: TGTGCCAGCACCCCCTCGTTGGACGGACTCTCTGGAAACACCATATATTTT
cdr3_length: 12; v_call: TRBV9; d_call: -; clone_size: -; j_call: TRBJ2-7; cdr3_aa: CASSVEGTEQYF; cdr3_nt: TGTGCCAGCAGCGTAGAAGGGACCGAGCAGTACTTC
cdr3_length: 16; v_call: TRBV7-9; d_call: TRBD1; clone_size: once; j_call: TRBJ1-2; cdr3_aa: CASSAVPGQGTHGYTF; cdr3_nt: TGTGCCAGCAGCGCCGTCCCGGGACAGGGAACCCATGGCTACACCTTC
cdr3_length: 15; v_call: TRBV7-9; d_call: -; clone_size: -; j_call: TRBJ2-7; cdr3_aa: CASVEGWGGGYEQYF; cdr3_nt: TGTGCCAGCGTCGAAGGGTGGGGGGGCGGTTACGAGCAGTACTTC
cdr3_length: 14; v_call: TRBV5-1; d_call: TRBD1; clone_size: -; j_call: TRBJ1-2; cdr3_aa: CASSSGQGPYGYTF; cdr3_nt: TGCGCCAGCAGCTCCGGACAGGGACCATATGGCTACACCTTC
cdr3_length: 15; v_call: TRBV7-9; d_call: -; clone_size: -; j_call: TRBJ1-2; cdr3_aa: CASSLAQGSPYGYTF; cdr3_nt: TGTGCCAGCAGCTTAGCGCAGGGCAGCCCCTATGGCTACACCTTC
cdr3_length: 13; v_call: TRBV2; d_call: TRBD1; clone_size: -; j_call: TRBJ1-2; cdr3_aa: CASILDRQSGYTF; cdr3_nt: TGTGCCAGCATCTTGGACAGGCAATCCGGCTACACCTTC
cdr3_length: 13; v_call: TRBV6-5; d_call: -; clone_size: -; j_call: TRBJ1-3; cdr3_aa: CASRSGSGNTIYF; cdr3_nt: TGTGCCAGCAGATCGGGATCCGGAAACACCATATATTTT
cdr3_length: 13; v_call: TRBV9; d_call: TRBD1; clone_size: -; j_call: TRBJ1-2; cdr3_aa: CASSVAGGYGYTF; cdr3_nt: TGTGCCAGCAGCGTAGCAGGGGGCTATGGCTACACCTTC
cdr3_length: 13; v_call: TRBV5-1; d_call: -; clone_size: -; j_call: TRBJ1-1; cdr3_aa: CASTRDQGTEAFF; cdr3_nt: TGCGCCAGCACAAGGGATCAGGGCACTGAAGCTTTCTTT
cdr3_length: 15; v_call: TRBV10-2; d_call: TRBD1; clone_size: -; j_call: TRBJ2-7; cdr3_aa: CASSESIGGLYEQYF; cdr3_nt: TGCGCCAGCAGTGAGTCGATAGGGGGCCTTTACGAGCAGTACTTC
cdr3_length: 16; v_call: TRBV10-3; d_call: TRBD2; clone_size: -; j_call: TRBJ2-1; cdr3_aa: CAISESTTSGRGEQFF; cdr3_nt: TGTGCCATCAGTGAGTCGACGACTAGCGGGAGGGGAGAGCAGTTCTTC
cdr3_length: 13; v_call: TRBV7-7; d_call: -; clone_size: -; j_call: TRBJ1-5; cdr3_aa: CASSSDPSQPQHF; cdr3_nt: TGTGCTAGCAGCTCCGACCCTAGTCAGCCCCAGCATTTT
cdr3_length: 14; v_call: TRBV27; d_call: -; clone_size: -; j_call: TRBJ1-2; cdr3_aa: CASRGRGREGGYTF; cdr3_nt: TGTGCCAGCAGGGGCAGGGGAAGGGAGGGGGGCTACACCTTC
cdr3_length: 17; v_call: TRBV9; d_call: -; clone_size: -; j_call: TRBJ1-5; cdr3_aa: CASSVVGGADLRQPQHF; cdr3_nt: TGTGCCAGCAGCGTAGTTGGGGGCGCGGATCTTCGTCAGCCCCAGCATTTT
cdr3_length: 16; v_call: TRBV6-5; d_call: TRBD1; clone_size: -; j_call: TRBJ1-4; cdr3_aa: CASSYSPGQGGEKLFF; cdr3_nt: TGTGCCAGCAGTTACTCCCCGGGACAGGGTGGTGAAAAACTGTTTTTT
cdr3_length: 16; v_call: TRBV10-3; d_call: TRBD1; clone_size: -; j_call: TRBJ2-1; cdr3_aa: CAISESSGTGLNEQFF; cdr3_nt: TGTGCCATCAGTGAGTCGTCCGGGACAGGGCTCAATGAGCAGTTCTTC
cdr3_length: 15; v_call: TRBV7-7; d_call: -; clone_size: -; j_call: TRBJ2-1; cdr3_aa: CASSLDWGQSHEQFF; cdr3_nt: TGTGCTAGCAGCTTAGACTGGGGGCAGAGCCATGAGCAGTTCTTC
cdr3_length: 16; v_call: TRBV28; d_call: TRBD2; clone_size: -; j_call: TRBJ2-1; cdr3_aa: CASSLHGRLIGNEQFF; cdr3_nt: TGTGCCAGCAGTTTACACGGGAGGCTAATTGGCAATGAGCAGTTCTTC
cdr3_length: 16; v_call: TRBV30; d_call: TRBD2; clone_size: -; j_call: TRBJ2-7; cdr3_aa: CAWSSAGGRTNYEQYF; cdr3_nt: TGTGCCTGGAGTTCAGCGGGAGGGCGAACTAACTACGAGCAGTACTTC
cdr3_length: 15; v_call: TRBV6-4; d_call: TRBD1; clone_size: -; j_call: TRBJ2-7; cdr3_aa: CASSATGQGINEQYF; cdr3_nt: TGTGCCAGCAGCGCGACGGGACAGGGGATCAACGAGCAGTACTTC
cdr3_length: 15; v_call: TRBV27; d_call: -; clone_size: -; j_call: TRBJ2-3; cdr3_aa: CASSLRGASTDTQYF; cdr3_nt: TGTGCCAGCAGTTTACGCGGGGCTAGCACAGATACGCAGTATTTT
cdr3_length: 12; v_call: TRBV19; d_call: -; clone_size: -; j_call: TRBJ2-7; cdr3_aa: CASSDRSYEQYF; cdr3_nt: TGTGCCAGTAGCGACAGGTCCTACGAGCAGTACTTC
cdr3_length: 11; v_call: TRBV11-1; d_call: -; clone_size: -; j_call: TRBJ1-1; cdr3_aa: CASRGLTEAFF; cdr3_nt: TGTGCCAGCAGGGGGTTAACTGAAGCTTTCTTT
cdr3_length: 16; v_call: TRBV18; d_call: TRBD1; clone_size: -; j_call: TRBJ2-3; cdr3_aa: CASSPPAGTGTDTQYF; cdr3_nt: TGTGCCAGCTCACCACCGGCGGGGACAGGGACAGATACGCAGTATTTT
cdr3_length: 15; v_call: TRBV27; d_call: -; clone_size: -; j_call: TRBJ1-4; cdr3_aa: CASSLRTPFQEKLFF; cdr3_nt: TGTGCCAGCAGTTTACGCACTCCATTCCAGGAAAAACTGTTTTTT
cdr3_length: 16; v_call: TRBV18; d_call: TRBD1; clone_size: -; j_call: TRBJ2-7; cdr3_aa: CASSPPSPWTGREQYF; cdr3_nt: TGTGCCAGCTCACCACCGTCCCCCTGGACAGGGCGCGAGCAGTACTTC
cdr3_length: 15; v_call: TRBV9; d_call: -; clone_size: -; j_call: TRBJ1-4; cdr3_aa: CASSVEAGRNEKLFF; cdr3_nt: TGTGCCAGCAGCGTAGAGGCAGGGAGGAATGAAAAACTGTTTTTT
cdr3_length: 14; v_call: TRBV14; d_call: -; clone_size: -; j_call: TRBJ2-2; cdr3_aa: CASSDGVSTGELFF; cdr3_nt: TGTGCCAGCAGTGACGGGGTGAGCACCGGGGAGCTGTTTTTT
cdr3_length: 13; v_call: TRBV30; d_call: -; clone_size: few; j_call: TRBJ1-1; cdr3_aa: CAWLSGRGTEAFF; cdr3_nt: TGTGCCTGGCTGAGTGGGCGGGGCACTGAAGCTTTCTTT